This T cell receptor beta chain was profiled in a study of blood T cell repertoires in COVID-19. Clones were sequenced by immunoSEQ multiplex PCR, and TCRdb holds only the in-frame ones, with some missing. The repertoire holds some 65,000 clones, with approximately 93% as singletons. This TCR derives from a man in his sixties or seventies with active COVID-19. The source material was peripheral blood.

CDR3 coding DNA: TGTGCCAGCGCCGGGGGAACGAACACCGGGGAGCTGTTTTTT. Encoded protein: CASAGGTNTGELFF. The chain joins TRBV2 to TRBJ2-2; maybe TRBD2 (6 bases). Germline CDR1 is SNHLY and CDR2 is FYNNEI. The CDR3 totals 14 residues. V was pared by 8 bases and J by 0 bases, with 10 bases between. The full variable domain, in which reference TRBV2 and TRBJ2-2 provide the parts outside the CDR3, is EPEVTQTPSHQVTQMGQEVILRCVPISNHLYFYWYRQILGQKVEFLVSFYNNEISEKSEIFDDQFSVERPDGSNFTLKIRSTKLEDSAMYFCASAGGTNTGELFFGEGSRLTVL.